The 25 T cell receptor beta chains below were found in one sample sequenced in a study of T cells expressing NK-cell markers. TCRdb reprocessed the 5' RACE reads, with one entry per CDR3 protein and no DNA. The sample's table shows 250,000 to 300,000 distinct CDR3 sequences. Sequencing was carried out using blood T cells: a sorted CD56 or NKG2C T cell subset, CD4+ or CD8+ T cells, or bulk PBMC T cells (not recorded which). The receptors were sampled from a man aged 18-30 years in good health.

This chain joins TRBV10-3 and TRBJ1-1; with no DNA, the TCRdb D assignment of TRBD1 cannot be verified. Germline values: CDR1 ENHRY, CDR2 SYGVKD. The CDR3 consists of 15 residues. The CDR3 loop reads CAISEVRGKNTEAFF.

The rearrangement links TRBV20-1 to TRBJ2-1; the TCRdb D gene call, TRBD2, has no DNA to confirm it. CDR3 length: 16 amino acids. The germline CDR1 and CDR2 sequences are DFQATT and SNEGSKA (reference sequence). The CDR3 spells CSAQTSGRALGNEQFF.

The genes are TRBV19 and TRBJ1-5. The germline V gene encodes CDR1 LNHDA and CDR2 SQIVND (reference sequence). The CDR3 consists of 13 residues. CDR3 sequence reads: CASSRSSENPQHF.

The rearrangement uses TRBV19 and TRBJ2-5; TCRdb's D call, TRBD1, is unchecked because there is no DNA. CDR3 length equals 15 residues. The germline V gene encodes CDR1 LNHDA and CDR2 SQIVND (reference sequence). This CDR3 is CASSIVGTAQETQYF.

This chain connects TRBV29-1 to TRBJ1-1; the TCRdb call, TRBD1, lacks DNA for checking. Germline values: CDR1 SQVTM, CDR2 ANQGSEA. This CDR3 has 13 residues. Here the CDR3 reads CSVARGLVGEAFF.

The rearrangement joins TRBV11-2 to TRBJ2-3; TCRdb gives TRBD2 as the D gene, but with no DNA this cannot be confirmed. CDR1 and CDR2 (germline): SGHAT, FQNNGV. This CDR3 region has 14 residues. The CDR3 protein is CASSSLRNTDTQYF.

The rearrangement joins TRBV20-1 to TRBJ1-1; the TRBD1 assignment by TCRdb is unverifiable without DNA. The V gene's germline CDR1 is DFQATT and CDR2 SNEGSKA (reference sequence). The CDR3 consists of 13 residues. The CDR3 region is CSASGGAQNEAFF.

V usage is TRBV15 and J usage is TRBJ2-5; checking the TCRdb D call of TRBD1 is not possible without DNA. The V gene's germline CDR1 is LNHNV and CDR2 YYDKDF (reference sequence). The CDR3 runs 17 residues. The CDR3 is CATSRDYDRGLRETQYF.

The V and J genes are TRBV11-2 and TRBJ2-3; TCRdb proposes TRBD2, but this gene call is untestable without DNA. CDR1 SGHAT and CDR2 FQNNGV come from the germline V gene. There are 15 residues in the CDR3. The CDR3 here is CASSHGTSGLDTQYF.

CDR3 in amino acids: CASSPTRTSGRPGTQYF. The chain uses TRBV27 and TRBJ2-5; lacking DNA, the TRBD2 call made by TCRdb goes unchecked. The CDR3 is 17 residues long. Germline lookup yields CDR1 MNHEY and CDR2 SMNVEV (reference sequence).

V is TRBV4-1 and J is TRBJ2-7; TCRdb's D call of TRBD2 is untestable without DNA. The CDR3 runs to 15 residues. Germline V gives CDR1 MGHRA, CDR2 YSYEKL. The CDR3 spells CASSQEISGEYEQYF.

The chain uses TRBV20-1 and TRBJ2-1; TCRdb's D call of TRBD1 is untestable without DNA. This CDR3 has 15 amino acids. CDR1 is DFQATT and CDR2 is SNEGSKA in the germline V gene (reference sequence). CDR3 in amino acids: CSAATGSSSYNEQFF.

V is TRBV7-8 and J is TRBJ2-1; absent DNA, TCRdb's TRBD1 call cannot be checked. Germline V lookup: CDR1 SGHVS, CDR2 FQNEAQ. The CDR3 contains 15 residues. CDR3: CASTLDRFSYNEQFF.

J is TRBJ2-2 and V is TRBV21-1; with no DNA, the TCRdb D assignment of TRBD1 cannot be verified. TRBV21-1 is a known pseudogene. The CDR3 contains 16 residues. This CDR3 is CASSKHHRGRTGELFF.

The J gene is TRBJ2-1, the V gene TRBV6-1. The germline CDR1 and CDR2 sequences are MNHNS and SASEGT. This CDR3 is 15 amino acids long. The CDR3 protein is CASSKAGSPYNEQFF.

The chain carries TRBV20-1 and TRBJ2-3; TCRdb indicates TRBD2, and absent DNA this call remains unverified. The CDR3 extends over 13 amino acids. The germline gives CDR1 DFQATT, CDR2 SNEGSKA (reference sequence). The CDR3 spells CSRQRESTDTQYF.

The V and J genes are TRBV7-6 and TRBJ2-1; the D gene TCRdb calls, TRBD2, cannot be checked with no DNA. Germline CDR1 and CDR2: SGHVS and FNYEAQ. The CDR3 contains 16 residues. The CDR3 sequence is CASSPGTSGRAHEQFF. Full variable domain (remainder filled in from reference TRBV7-6 and TRBJ2-1): GAGVSQSPRYKVTKRGQDVALRCDPISGHVSLYWYRQALGQGPEFLTYFNYEAQQDKSGLPNDRFSAERPEGSISTLTIQRTEQRDSAMYRCASSPGTSGRAHEQFFGPGTRLTVL.

The rearrangement links TRBV20-1 to TRBJ2-1; TCRdb outputs TRBD2, but without DNA this stays unchecked. From germline, CDR1 is DFQATT and CDR2 SNEGSKA (reference sequence). This CDR3 comprises 11 residues. The CDR3 reads CSALVVNEQFF.

The chain employs TRBV10-3 and TRBJ1-1. The CDR3 totals 13 residues. CDR1 is ENHRY and CDR2 is SYGVKD in the germline V gene. The CDR3 sequence: CAISGASGTEAFF.

The genes are TRBV4-2 and TRBJ2-1; the TRBD1 assignment by TCRdb is unverifiable without DNA. From germline, CDR1 is LGHNA and CDR2 YNFKEQ. The CDR3 length is 15 residues. The CDR3 protein is CASSQWGTGDNEQFF.

The chain couples TRBV20-1 to TRBJ1-1. The CDR3 is 13 residues long. From germline, CDR1 is DFQATT and CDR2 SNEGSKA (reference sequence). The CDR3 loop reads CSASGGGGTEAFF.

The rearrangement joins TRBV20-1 to TRBJ1-1. The CDR3 loop spans 11 amino acids. CDR1 and CDR2 from the germline V gene are DFQATT and SNEGSKA (reference sequence). This CDR3 reads CSARDGPPVFF.

This chain connects TRBV11-2 to TRBJ2-3; the TCRdb call, TRBD2, lacks DNA for checking. This CDR3 has 16 residues. The V gene's germline CDR1 is SGHAT and CDR2 FQNNGV. The CDR3 sequence is CASSLDLWEGRHTQYF.

The chain is built from TRBV12-3 or TRBV12-4 and TRBJ2-1; the D call from TCRdb, TRBD1, cannot be confirmed without DNA. The CDR3 totals 14 residues. The CDR3 sequence: CASTLLGGANEQFF.

V and J are TRBV12-3 or TRBV12-4 and TRBJ2-1. The CDR3 extends over 12 amino acids. The chain's CDR3 is CASSYDYNEQFF.